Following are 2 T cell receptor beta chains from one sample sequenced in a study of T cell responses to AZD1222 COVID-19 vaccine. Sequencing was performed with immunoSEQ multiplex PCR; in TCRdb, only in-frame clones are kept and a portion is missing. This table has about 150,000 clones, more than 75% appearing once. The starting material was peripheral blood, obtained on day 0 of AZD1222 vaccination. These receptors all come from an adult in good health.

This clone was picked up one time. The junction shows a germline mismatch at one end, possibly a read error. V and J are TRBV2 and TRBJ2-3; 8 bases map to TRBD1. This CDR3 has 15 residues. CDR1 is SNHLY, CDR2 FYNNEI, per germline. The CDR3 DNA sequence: TGTGCCAGCCAGCCCACCACGCGGACAGGGACACCCTTAGATTTT. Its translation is CASQPTTRTGTPLDF.

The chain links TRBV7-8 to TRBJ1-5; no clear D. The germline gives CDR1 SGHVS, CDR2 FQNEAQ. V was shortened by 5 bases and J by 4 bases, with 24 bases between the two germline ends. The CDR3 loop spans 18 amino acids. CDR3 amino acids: CASSLRQIQNLRNQPQHF. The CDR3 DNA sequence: TGTGCCAGCAGCCTCCGCCAGATACAAAACCTTCGAAATCAGCCCCAGCATTTT. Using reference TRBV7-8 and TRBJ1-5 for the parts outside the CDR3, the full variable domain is GAGVSQSPRYKVAKRGQDVALRCDPISGHVSLFWYQQALGQGPEFLTYFQNEAQLDKSGLPSDRFFAERPEGSVSTLKIQRTQQEDSAVYLCASSLRQIQNLRNQPQHFGDGTRLSIL.